This is a list of T cell receptor beta chains from one sample in a study of T cell responses to AZD1222 COVID-19 vaccine. The repertoire was sequenced with immunoSEQ multiplex PCR; TCRdb's copy has only in-frame clones and lacks some. The data contain about 120,000 clones, 91% of them seen just once; the ten biggest clones take up 4.5%. The source was peripheral blood, collected on day 0 of AZD1222 vaccination. The receptors stem from an adult in good health. Both conserved end residues are part of each CDR3. Fields, in order: D gene, J gene, V gene, clone size, CDR3 protein, CDR3 DNA. The D gene is left open where the match is weak. Only part of the rows carry a size: once, few, many, or a class if the clone is expanded.

NA TRBJ2-7 TRBV5-1 NA CASSTGTYEQYF TGCGCCAGCAGCACCGGGACCTACGAGCAGTACTTC
NA TRBJ1-5 TRBV21-1 NA CASSPRRRDRGRESNQPQHF TGTGCCAGCAGCCCTCGGCGTCGGGACAGGGGGCGGGAGAGCAATCAGCCCCAGCATTTT
NA TRBJ1-1 TRBV19 NA CASRLDRLNTEAFF TGTGCCAGTAGACTGGACAGACTGAACACTGAAGCTTTCTTT
TRBD1 TRBJ1-4 TRBV30 NA CAWSTRYKGAATNEKLFF TGTGCCTGGAGCACGCGATATAAGGGGGCGGCAACTAATGAAAAACTGTTTTTT
NA TRBJ1-4 TRBV5-1 NA CASSLRGNGEKLFF TGCGCCAGCAGCTTGCGCGGGAATGGTGAAAAACTGTTTTTT
NA TRBJ1-5 TRBV27 NA CASSRTALGNQPQHF TGTGCCAGCAGTCGGACAGCGCTTGGCAATCAGCCCCAGCATTTT
NA TRBJ1-1 TRBV11-2 NA CASIPLSGSTEAFF TGTGCCAGCATCCCACTGAGTGGGAGCACTGAAGCTTTCTTT
NA TRBJ1-2 TRBV7-8 NA CASSLGSGRSYGYTF TGTGCCAGCAGCTTAGGGTCAGGGAGGAGCTATGGCTACACCTTC
NA TRBJ2-7 TRBV6-2/TRBV6-3 once CASSNRPYEQYF TGTGCCAGCAGTAACAGACCCTACGAGCAGTACTTC
NA TRBJ2-7 TRBV28 NA CASSLVGGKDPYEQYF TGTGCCAGCAGTTTAGTTGGTGGAAAGGACCCCTACGAGCAGTACTTC
NA TRBJ1-1 TRBV30 NA CAWSVIFGRKNTEAFF TGTGCCTGGAGTGTAATCTTCGGCAGAAAGAACACTGAAGCTTTCTTT
TRBD2 TRBJ2-3 TRBV5-1 NA CASSLVAGGTTDTQYF TGCGCCAGCAGCCTAGTAGCGGGGGGGACCACAGATACGCAGTATTTT
TRBD1 TRBJ1-2 TRBV30 NA CAWAHRGNYGYTF TGTGCCTGGGCTCACAGGGGGAACTATGGCTACACCTTC
NA TRBJ1-5 TRBV6-2/TRBV6-3 once CASSLANYNQPQHF TGTGCCAGCAGTCTGGCAAACTACAATCAGCCCCAGCATTTT
NA TRBJ1-2 TRBV29-1 NA CSAMSGTIYGYTF TGCAGCGCAATGTCGGGGACTATCTATGGCTACACCTTC
NA TRBJ2-5 TRBV7-3 NA CASSLTGSRSETQYF TGTGCCAGCAGCTTAACGGGATCCCGATCAGAGACCCAGTACTTC
NA TRBJ2-7 TRBV11-1 once CASSFARVGDEQYF TGTGCCAGCAGCTTCGCCCGGGTGGGGGACGAGCAGTACTTC
TRBD1 TRBJ2-7 TRBV9 NA CASSVGTGGRYEQYF TGTGCCAGCAGCGTAGGGACAGGGGGAAGGTACGAGCAGTACTTC
TRBD2 TRBJ2-5 TRBV7-2 NA CASSLSGERETQYF TGTGCCAGCAGCCTTAGCGGGGAACGGGAGACCCAGTACTTC
NA TRBJ2-1 TRBV11-2 NA CASSLARDFYNEQFF TGTGCCAGCAGCTTAGCCCGGGACTTTTACAATGAGCAGTTCTTC
NA TRBJ2-7 TRBV4-3 few CASSQDRDGYEQYF TGCGCCAGCAGCCAAGACCGGGACGGCTACGAGCAGTACTTC
TRBD2 TRBJ2-1 TRBV2 NA CASRSSGEPRQFF TGTGCCAGCAGGTCTAGCGGGGAACCCAGACAGTTCTTC
TRBD2 TRBJ2-1 TRBV3-1/TRBV3-2 NA CASSLHGLAGGREQFF TGTGCCAGCAGCCTCCATGGACTAGCGGGGGGGCGCGAGCAGTTCTTC
NA TRBJ2-1 TRBV6-1 medium-sized CASSEGHGAVHEQFF TGTGCCAGCAGTGAAGGGCACGGAGCCGTACATGAGCAGTTCTTC
TRBD2 TRBJ2-5 TRBV14 NA CASSQVTSGIPLETQYF TGTGCCAGCAGCCAAGTGACTAGCGGGATTCCATTGGAGACCCAGTACTTC
TRBD1 TRBJ2-3 TRBV6-6 NA CASTHRGTDTQYF TGTGCCAGCACCCACAGGGGGACAGATACGCAGTATTTT
NA TRBJ1-2 TRBV19 NA CASSPLGGGGYGYTF TGTGCCAGTAGCCCCCTCGGCGGGGGAGGGTATGGCTACACCTTC
TRBD1 TRBJ1-1 TRBV9 NA CASRRTGAAWAEAFF TGTGCCAGCAGAAGGACAGGGGCAGCGTGGGCTGAAGCTTTCTTT
NA TRBJ2-2 TRBV6-5 once CASSLASPTGELFF TGTGCCAGCAGCCTAGCCTCTCCCACCGGGGAGCTGTTTTTT
NA TRBJ1-2 TRBV6-2/TRBV6-3 NA CASSYSSNYGYTF TGTGCCAGCAGTTACTCATCTAACTATGGCTACACCTTC
TRBD1 TRBJ2-7 TRBV30 NA CACGTGVYEQYF TGTGCCTGCGGGACAGGGGTCTACGAGCAGTACTTC
NA TRBJ2-1 TRBV6-1 NA CASSDLEEDEQFF TGTGCCAGCAGTGACCTAGAGGAGGATGAGCAGTTCTTC
TRBD1 TRBJ1-2 TRBV5-1 NA CASSFTPGQGANGYTF TGCGCCAGCAGCTTTACTCCGGGACAGGGGGCTAATGGCTACACCTTC
NA TRBJ2-2 TRBV5-1 NA CASSFRSQPNTGELFF TGCGCCAGCAGCTTCCGGTCCCAACCTAACACCGGGGAGCTGTTTTTT
TRBD1 TRBJ2-1 TRBV3-1/TRBV3-2 NA CASSQLGTGSYEQFF TGTGCCAGCAGCCAACTGGGGACAGGGAGCTATGAGCAGTTCTTC
NA TRBJ1-2 TRBV19 NA CASREFGYGYTF TGTGCCAGTCGGGAATTTGGCTATGGCTACACCTTC
NA TRBJ2-1 TRBV27 NA CASSFPGGFEQFF TGTGCCAGCAGTTTCCCGGGTGGGTTTGAGCAGTTCTTC
TRBD1 TRBJ1-2 TRBV7-8 once CASSLALGQGAGGYTF TGTGCCAGCAGCTTAGCGCTGGGACAGGGGGCGGGAGGCTACACCTTC
NA TRBJ2-1 TRBV29-1 NA CSVASGTYNEQFF TGCAGCGTTGCCTCCGGGACCTACAATGAGCAGTTCTTC
NA TRBJ2-7 TRBV19 few CASSIGDGEFYEQYF TGTGCCAGTAGTATCGGGGACGGAGAATTCTACGAGCAGTACTTC
NA TRBJ1-2 TRBV28 NA CASSSDPPGGYTF TGTGCCAGCAGTTCGGACCCACCGGGGGGCTACACCTTC
NA TRBJ1-2 TRBV5-1 NA CASSLGTSGYTF TGCGCCAGCAGCTTGGGGACGTCGGGCTACACCTTC
NA TRBJ1-4 TRBV2 NA CASSEQRGRGSEKLFF TGTGCCAGCAGTGAACAAAGGGGTCGAGGGAGTGAAAAACTGTTTTTT
NA TRBJ1-5 TRBV2 NA CASRSGQPQHF TGTGCCAGCAGGTCAGGTCAGCCCCAGCATTTT
TRBD2 TRBJ2-1 TRBV18 NA CASSPLLTSGGSSYNEQFF TGTGCCAGCTCACCACTCTTGACTAGCGGGGGGAGCTCCTACAATGAGCAGTTCTTC
NA TRBJ2-5 TRBV7-9 NA CASRPDVVPKQETQYF TGTGCCAGCAGACCCGATGTCGTCCCGAAACAAGAGACCCAGTACTTC
NA TRBJ1-2 TRBV24-1 NA CATSDPRGGRGYTF TGTGCCACCAGTGATCCTCGGGGAGGGCGCGGCTACACCTTC
NA TRBJ1-5 TRBV7-9 NA CASSLENTGNQPQHF TGTGCCAGCAGCTTAGAAAACACGGGGAATCAGCCCCAGCATTTT
NA TRBJ1-1 TRBV6-5 NA CASSYSMTDTEAFF TGTGCCAGCAGTTACTCGATGACGGACACTGAAGCTTTCTTT
TRBD1 TRBJ1-3 TRBV4-3 NA CASSQDVHRGSWGNTIYF TGCGCCAGCAGCCAAGATGTCCACAGGGGCTCGTGGGGAAACACCATATATTTT
NA TRBJ2-1 TRBV6-6 NA CASTWGYEQFF TGTGCCAGCACTTGGGGGTATGAGCAGTTCTTC